The sequence of this TCR beta chain was determined in a study of blood T cell repertoires in COVID-19. Study details: Researchers got acute and convalescent COVID-19 samples from the United States, Italy and Spain.

The data were produced by immunoSEQ multiplex PCR, yet TCRdb's version contains in-frame clones alone and is incomplete. Among fewer than 400,000 clones, roughly 90% were seen once, and the ten largest hold about 4.2%. The study recruited people aged roughly 18 to 100 years across approximately 24 US areas. Cohorts were determined from participant-reported clinical history. Participants classified as exposed had met a COVID-19 case within 2 weeks before study entry. The CDR3 is made up of 13 amino acids. The trim removed 6 bases at V and 6 bases at J, leaving 8 bases unmatched. The germline CDR1 and CDR2 sequences are PRHDT and FYEKMQ (reference sequence).

This TCR was recovered from a woman in her 30s who had been exposed to COVID-19. Sequencing used PBMCs or T cells enriched from blood (not recorded which). This chain connects TRBV13 to TRBJ2-7; 7 bases align to TRBD1. CDR3 region: CASRYATGPEQYF. The CDR3 nucleotides read TGTGCCAGCAGGTACGCGACAGGGCCCGAGCAGTACTTC.